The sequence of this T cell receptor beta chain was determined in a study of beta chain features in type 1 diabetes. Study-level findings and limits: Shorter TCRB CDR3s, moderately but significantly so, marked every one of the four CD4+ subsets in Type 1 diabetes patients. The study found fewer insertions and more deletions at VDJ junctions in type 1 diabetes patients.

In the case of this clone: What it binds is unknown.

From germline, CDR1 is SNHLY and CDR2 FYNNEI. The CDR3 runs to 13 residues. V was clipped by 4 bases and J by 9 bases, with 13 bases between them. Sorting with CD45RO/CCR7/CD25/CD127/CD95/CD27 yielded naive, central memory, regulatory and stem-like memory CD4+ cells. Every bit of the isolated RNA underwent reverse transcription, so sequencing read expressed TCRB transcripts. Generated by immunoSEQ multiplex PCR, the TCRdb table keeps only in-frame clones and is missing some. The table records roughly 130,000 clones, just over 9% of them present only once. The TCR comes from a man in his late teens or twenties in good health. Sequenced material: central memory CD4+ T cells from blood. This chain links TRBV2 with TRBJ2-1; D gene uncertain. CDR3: CASSGPTRGEQFF. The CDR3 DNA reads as TGTGCCAGCAGTGGACCAACCCGCGGTGAGCAGTTCTTC.